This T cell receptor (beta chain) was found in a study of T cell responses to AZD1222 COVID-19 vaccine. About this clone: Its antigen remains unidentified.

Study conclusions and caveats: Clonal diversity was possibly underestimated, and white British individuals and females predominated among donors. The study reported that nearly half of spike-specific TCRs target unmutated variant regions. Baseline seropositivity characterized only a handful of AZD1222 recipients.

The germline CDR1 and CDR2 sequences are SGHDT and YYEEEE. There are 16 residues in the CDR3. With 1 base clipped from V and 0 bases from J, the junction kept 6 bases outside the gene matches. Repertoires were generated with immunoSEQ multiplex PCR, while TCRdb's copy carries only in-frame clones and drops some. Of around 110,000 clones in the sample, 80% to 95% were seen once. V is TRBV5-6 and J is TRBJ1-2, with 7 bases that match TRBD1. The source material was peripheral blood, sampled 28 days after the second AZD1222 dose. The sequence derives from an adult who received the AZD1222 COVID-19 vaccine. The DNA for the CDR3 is TGTGCCAGCAGCTTGACAGGGGTCTATGCTAACTATGGCTACACCTTC. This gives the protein CASSLTGVYANYGYTF.